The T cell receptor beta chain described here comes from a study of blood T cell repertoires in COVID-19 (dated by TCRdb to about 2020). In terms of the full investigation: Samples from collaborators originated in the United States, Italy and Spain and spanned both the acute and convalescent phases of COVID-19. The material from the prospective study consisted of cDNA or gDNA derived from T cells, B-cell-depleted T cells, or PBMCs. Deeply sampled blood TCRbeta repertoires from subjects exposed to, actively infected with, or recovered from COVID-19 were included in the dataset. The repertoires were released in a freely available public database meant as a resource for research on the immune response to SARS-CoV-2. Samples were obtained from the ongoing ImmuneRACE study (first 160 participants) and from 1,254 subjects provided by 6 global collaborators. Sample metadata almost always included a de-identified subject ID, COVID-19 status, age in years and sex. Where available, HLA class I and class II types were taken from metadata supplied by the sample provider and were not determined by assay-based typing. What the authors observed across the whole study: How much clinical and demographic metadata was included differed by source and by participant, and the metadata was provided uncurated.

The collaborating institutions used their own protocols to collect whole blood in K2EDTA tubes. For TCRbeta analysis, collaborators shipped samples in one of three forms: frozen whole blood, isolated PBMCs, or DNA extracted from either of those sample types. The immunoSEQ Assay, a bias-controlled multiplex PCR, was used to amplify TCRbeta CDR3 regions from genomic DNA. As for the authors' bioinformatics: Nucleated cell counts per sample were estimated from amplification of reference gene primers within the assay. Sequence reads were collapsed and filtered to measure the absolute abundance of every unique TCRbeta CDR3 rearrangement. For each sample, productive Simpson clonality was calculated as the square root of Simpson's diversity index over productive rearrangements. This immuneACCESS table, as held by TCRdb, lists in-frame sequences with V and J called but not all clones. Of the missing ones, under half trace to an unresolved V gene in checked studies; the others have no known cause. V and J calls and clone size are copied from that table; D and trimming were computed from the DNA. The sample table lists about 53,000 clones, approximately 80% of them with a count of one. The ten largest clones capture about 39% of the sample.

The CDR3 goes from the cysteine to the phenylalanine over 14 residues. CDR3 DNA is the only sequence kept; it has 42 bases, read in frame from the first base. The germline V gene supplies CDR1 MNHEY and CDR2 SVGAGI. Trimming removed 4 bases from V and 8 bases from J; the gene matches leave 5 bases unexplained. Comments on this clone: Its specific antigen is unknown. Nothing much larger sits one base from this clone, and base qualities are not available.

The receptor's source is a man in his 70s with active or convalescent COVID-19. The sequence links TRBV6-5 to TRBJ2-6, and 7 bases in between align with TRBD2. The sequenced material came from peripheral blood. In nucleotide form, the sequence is TGTGCCAGCAGTTGGGGGGGGACCTCCAACGTCCTGACTTTC. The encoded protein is CASSWGGTSNVLTF.